The next 4 T cell receptor beta chains were all read from a single sample in a study of blood T cells in healthy people across ages. Using a J-beta primer mix together with a sample-barcoded 5' primer, a second PCR was run for about 7 to 12 cycles. TCRdb called the 5' RACE reads again in MiXCR, with one record for every CDR3 protein. The data show about 770,000 distinct CDR3 sequences, under 45% seen once. The sample taken for sequencing was blood. Source of these receptors: a man in his sixties in good health.

The chain combines TRBV7-2 with TRBJ2-4; possibly TRBD1 for D (7 bases). CDR1 and CDR2 (germline): SGHTA, FQGNSA. V lost 4 bases to trimming and J lost 2 bases, with 18 bases between them. The CDR3 is 17 residues long. CDR3 amino acids: CASSSQTGRLSKNIQYF. Here the CDR3 DNA reads TGTGCCAGCAGCTCACAGACAGGGAGGTTATCCAAAAACATTCAGTACTTC.

This sequence joins TRBV2 and TRBJ1-1; 7 bases line up with TRBD1. This CDR3 region has 14 residues. J was trimmed by 1 base and V by 5 bases; bases with no gene match: 4. Per germline, CDR1 SNHLY and CDR2 FYNNEI. The CDR3 region is CASSYRGENTEAFF. The DNA for the CDR3 is TGTGCCAGCAGTTACAGGGGAGAGAACACTGAAGCTTTCTTT.

V and J are TRBV6-6 and TRBJ1-6; D is unclear. The V end lost 7 bases, the J end lost 6 bases, and 13 bases lay between the germline ends. This CDR3 has 14 amino acids. Per germline, CDR1 MNHNY and CDR2 SVGAGI (reference sequence). CDR3 bases: TGTGCCAGCACCGCGGGAAGGGCTAATTCACCCCTCCACTTT. The encoded protein is CASTAGRANSPLHF.

The chain recombines TRBV29-1 with TRBJ2-1; D might be TRBD1 (5 bases). V was clipped by 2 bases and J by 0 bases, with 8 bases between them. CDR3 length: 14 residues. Germline V gives CDR1 SQVTM, CDR2 ANQGSEA. The CDR3 nucleotides are TGCAGCGTTGAAAGGCAGGGCTCCTACAATGAGCAGTTCTTC. Translation: CSVERQGSYNEQFF.